These T cell receptor beta chains were read from a single sample in a study of cytomegalovirus exposure and HLA in healthy donors. Only in-frame clones appear in the TCRdb table, and some are missing; sequencing was by immunoSEQ multiplex PCR. The repertoire consists of 120,000 to 150,000 clones, with under 70% occurring once and the leading ten covering 6.5%. Sample: PBMCs. The source of these receptors is a woman in her fifties or sixties in good health and CMV-seronegative. The CDR3 runs from the conserved cysteine through the conserved F or W. D genes are given only for firm matches. Size values are once, few and many counts, or a class for expanded clones, and some rows have none.

>TRBJ2-2|TRBV6-6|TRBD1|NA
CASSRGQTNTGELFF
TGTGCCAGCAGCCGGGGACAGACGAACACCGGGGAGCTGTTTTTT
>TRBJ2-2|TRBV9|NA|few
CASSYTYGDTGELFF
TGTGCCAGCAGCTACACCTATGGAGACACCGGGGAGCTGTTTTTT
>TRBJ1-5|TRBV7-2|NA|once
CASSPQGNQPQHF
TGTGCCAGCAGCCCCCAGGGCAATCAGCCCCAGCATTTT
>TRBJ1-1|TRBV5-1|TRBD1|NA
CASSLRTGDFGTEAFF
TGCGCCAGCAGCCTCCGGACAGGCGACTTCGGGACTGAAGCTTTCTTT
>TRBJ2-7|TRBV18|NA|NA
CASSLGASYEQYF
TGTGCCAGCTCACTAGGGGCCTCCTACGAGCAGTACTTC
>TRBJ2-3|TRBV5-4|NA|NA
CASSLAGSLFTDTQYF
TGTGCCAGCAGCTTGGCGGGTTCTCTGTTCACGGATACGCAGTATTTT
>TRBJ2-7|TRBV19|NA|few
CASSTQGRSSYEQYF
TGTGCCAGTAGTACACAGGGTAGGAGCTCCTACGAGCAGTACTTC
>TRBJ2-5|TRBV25-1|NA|NA
CASSDQVQPQGTQYF
TGTGCCAGCAGTGATCAGGTACAGCCCCAAGGGACCCAGTACTTC
>TRBJ1-1|TRBV7-8|TRBD1|few
CASSQRRQGGTEAFF
TGTGCCAGCAGCCAACGACGACAGGGAGGCACTGAAGCTTTCTTT
>TRBJ2-7|TRBV7-2|NA|NA
CASSSTATSSYEQYF
TGTGCCAGCAGCTCGACGGCGACAAGCTCCTACGAGCAGTACTTC